The 15 T cell receptor beta chains listed next were all sequenced from one sample in a study of CD8 T cells in Susac syndrome. With random hexamers, reverse transcription was performed on roughly 0.5 to 1 ug of RNA. One entry per CDR3 protein results from TCRdb running MiXCR on the immunoSEQ multiplex PCR reads. The top ten clones hold about 0.12% of a sample with some 450,000 distinct CDR3 sequences, approximately 89% of them seen once. Sequenced: CD8+ T cells from PBMCs. The source of these receptors is a human donor with multiple sclerosis.

The chain uses TRBV5-8 and TRBJ2-1; 11 nucleotides agree with TRBD2. The CDR3 runs 15 residues. Trimming removed 1 base from V and 9 bases from J; junction bases left unmatched: 6. The germline CDR1 and CDR2 sequences are SGHTS and YDEGEE. CDR3 coding DNA: TGTGCCAGCAGCTTGAGGCTAGCGGGAGGTTTTGAGCAGTTCTTC. Protein: CASSLRLAGGFEQFF.

V is TRBV7-6 and J is TRBJ2-1; D gene uncertain. CDR3 length: 13 residues. V lost 0 bases and J 10 bases, leaving 10 bases between the germline ends. Germline lookup yields CDR1 SGHVS and CDR2 FNYEAQ. CDR3 nucleotide sequence: TGTGCCAGCAGCTTAGCCCCCGAGGACGAGCAGTTCTTC. Translation gives CASSLAPEDEQFF.

Details on this clonotype: One junction end does not reproduce the germline sequence, and a read error may be involved. In DNA, the CDR3 is TGTGCTAGTGTTTTGGTAATCAACGAGCAGTACTTC. Its protein is CASVLVINEQYF. The V gene is TRBV12-5, the J gene TRBJ2-7; no clear D gene. The CDR3 is 12 residues long. The germline V gene encodes CDR1 LGHNT and CDR2 FRNRAP.

This clonotype was seen a handful of times. V gene TRBV30 combines with J gene TRBJ2-7, with TRBD1 identical over 7 bases. Trimming at V came to 4 bases and at J to 4 bases, leaving 7 bases not matched to a gene. Germline values: CDR1 GTSNPN, CDR2 SVGIG (reference sequence). This CDR3 comprises 13 residues. The CDR3, as DNA: TGTGCCTGGAAGGACAGGTGGGCTTACGAGCAGTACTTC. The encoded protein is CAWKDRWAYEQYF.

V and J are TRBV3-1 and TRBJ2-1; a weak D match, TRBD2 (6 bases). V was clipped by 0 bases and J by 7 bases, with 16 bases between them. This CDR3 is built from 16 residues. CDR1 and CDR2 (germline): LGHDT, YNNKEL (reference sequence). The CDR3: CASSQEGLPLSNEQFF. In DNA form, the CDR3 reads TGTGCCAGCAGCCAAGAGGGACTTCCTCTTTCAAATGAGCAGTTCTTC.

This chain uses TRBV2 with TRBJ2-2; 8 bases are a match to TRBD1. The V gene end was trimmed by 6 bases and the J gene end by 6 bases; junction bases not matched to a gene: 12. Germline CDR1 reads SNHLY; CDR2 reads FYNNEI. There are 16 residues in the CDR3. The CDR3 spells CASRGTQGARAGELFF. CDR3 in DNA: TGTGCCAGCAGGGGGACTCAGGGGGCGCGTGCCGGGGAGCTGTTTTTT. Supplemented by reference TRBV2 and TRBJ2-2, the full variable domain reads EPEVTQTPSHQVTQMGQEVILRCVPISNHLYFYWYRQILGQKVEFLVSFYNNEISEKSEIFDDQFSVERPDGSNFTLKIRSTKLEDSAMYFCASRGTQGARAGELFFGEGSRLTVL.

CDR3 region: CASSLEGTSGDEQFF. As DNA, the CDR3 is TGCGCCAGCAGTCTGGAGGGGACTAGCGGTGATGAGCAGTTCTTC. V gene TRBV5-1 combines with J gene TRBJ2-1; TRBD2 matches at 11 bases. Germline CDR1 is SGHRS and CDR2 is YFSETQ. The CDR3 is 15 amino acids. The J segment lost 8 bases and the V segment lost 5 bases, leaving 9 bases of the junction unmatched. Looking up the rest from reference TRBV5-1 and TRBJ2-1 gives the full variable domain: KAGVTQTPRYLIKTRGQQVTLSCSPISGHRSVSWYQQTPGQGLQFLFEYFSETQRNKGNFPGRFSGRQFSNSRSEMNVSTLELGDSALYLCASSLEGTSGDEQFFGPGTRLTVL.

The chain has TRBV2 and TRBJ1-1, with 7 bases that match TRBD1. The CDR3 totals 14 residues. CDR1 and CDR2 (germline): SNHLY, FYNNEI. The V and J ends lost 6 bases and 4 bases, in that order; junction bases with no gene match: 8. The CDR3 bases are TGTGCCAGCAGAGACCCGGGACAGCTCACTGAAGCTTTCTTT. Translation gives CASRDPGQLTEAFF. Together with reference TRBV2 and TRBJ1-1, the CDR3 gives the full variable domain: EPEVTQTPSHQVTQMGQEVILRCVPISNHLYFYWYRQILGQKVEFLVSFYNNEISEKSEIFDDQFSVERPDGSNFTLKIRSTKLEDSAMYFCASRDPGQLTEAFFGQGTRLTVV.

The CDR3 protein is CASIVWAGTGELFF. Here the CDR3 DNA reads TGTGCCAGCATCGTATGGGCGGGGACCGGGGAGCTGTTTTTT. The chain joins TRBV11-3 to TRBJ2-2, with D possibly being TRBD2 (6 bases). Deletions cut 7 bases from V and 5 bases from J, with 14 bases between. Per germline, CDR1 SGHNT and CDR2 YENEEA. The CDR3 is 14 residues long.

The gene calls are TRBV7-9 and TRBJ2-3; D is ambiguous. This CDR3 is 11 amino acids long. The ends were cut back, 7 bases at V and 8 bases at J, with 10 bases in the middle. From germline, CDR1 is SEHNR and CDR2 FQNEAQ (reference sequence). CDR3 sequence (DNA): TGTGCCAGCACTTGGGATGGTACGCAGTATTTT. As protein: CASTWDGTQYF.

This rearrangement joins TRBV19 to TRBJ2-5, with 9 bases aligning to TRBD1. The CDR3 contains 14 residues. Germline V gives CDR1 LNHDA, CDR2 SQIVND (reference sequence). V lost 5 bases and J lost 5; bases outside the gene matches: 6. CDR3 DNA: TGTGCCAGTAGTTTCGGGACAGGGAGGGAGACCCAGTACTTC. As protein: CASSFGTGRETQYF.

This chain joins TRBV5-4 and TRBJ1-2; TRBD1 matches at 7 bases. Germline V gene lookup returns CDR1 SGHNT and CDR2 YYREEE (reference sequence). V lost 3 bases, J lost 7 bases, and 6 bases stayed unmatched. CDR3 length equals 13 residues. The DNA for the CDR3 is TGTGCCAGCAGCTCCACAGGGGAGGCTGGCTACACCTTC. Protein: CASSSTGEAGYTF. Variable domain in full (rest from reference TRBV5-4 and TRBJ1-2): ETGVTQSPTHLIKTRGQQVTLRCSSQSGHNTVSWYQQALGQGPQFIFQYYREEENGRGNFPPRFSGLQFPNYSSELNVNALELDDSALYLCASSSTGEAGYTFGSGTRLTVV.

The chain is built from TRBV10-3 and TRBJ1-1; 11 bases agree with TRBD1. CDR1 is ENHRY and CDR2 is SYGVKD in the germline V gene. There are 13 residues in the CDR3. V shed 10 bases and J 4 bases; nucleotides not matched to a gene: 5. The CDR3 spells CASEGQGGTEAFF. CDR3 coding DNA: TGTGCCAGCGAGGGACAGGGGGGCACTGAAGCTTTCTTT.

V is TRBV19 and J is TRBJ2-2; 10 bases map to TRBD2. With V trimmed by 2 bases and J by 5 bases, 2 bases remained unmatched. The germline V gene has CDR1 LNHDA and CDR2 SQIVND (reference sequence). This CDR3 contains 15 residues. The CDR3 protein is CASSIQREGTGELFF. For the CDR3, the DNA is TGTGCCAGTAGTATACAGCGGGAGGGTACCGGGGAGCTGTTTTTT.

The chain links TRBV19 to TRBJ1-2; maybe TRBD1 (5 bases). Germline V gene sequence: CDR1 LNHDA, CDR2 SQIVND (reference sequence). V lost 3 bases and J lost 4, with 6 bases in between. This CDR3 has 12 residues. The CDR3 loop is CASSMDTYGYTF. The CDR3 DNA follows: TGTGCCAGTAGTATGGACACCTATGGCTACACCTTC. The full variable domain, in which reference TRBV19 and TRBJ1-2 provide the parts outside the CDR3, is DGGITQSPKYLFRKEGQNVTLSCEQNLNHDAMYWYRQDPGQGLRLIYYSQIVNDFQKGDIAEGYSVSREKKESFPLTVTSAQKNPTAFYLCASSMDTYGYTFGSGTRLTVV.